This TCR beta chain comes out of a study of identical twins. Findings of the study overall: Donors were not followed over many years; analysis was cross-sectional. Analyses of zero insertions could, in part, be confounded by invariant MAIT and iNKT cells. Abundant beta clonotypes from cord blood bore fewer insertions; memory repertoires lacked this pattern.

Each CDR3 protein gets one entry after TCRdb re-called the 5' RACE reads with MiXCR. Here the sample spans about 200,000 distinct CDR3 sequences, about 11% being singletons. As concerns this clonotype: Its antigen is undetermined.

The V and J ends lost 0 bases and 3 bases respectively, with 11 bases between them. The CDR3 is made up of 15 amino acids. CDR1 and CDR2 from the germline V gene are LGHNA and YSLEER. The clonotype originates from a man aged 45-60 years in good health. V usage is TRBV4-3 and J usage is TRBJ1-2, with D unclear. Sequenced: memory T cells sorted from blood. Written as DNA, the CDR3 is TGCGCCAGCAGCCAAGATTCGGGCAGATACTATGGCTACACCTTC. This codes for CASSQDSGRYYGYTF.